These 21 T cell receptor beta chains originate from one sample sequenced in a study of neurological immune-mediated disorders (dated by TCRdb to between 2018 and 2021). The library was prepared using 5' RACE. Sequencing was performed on an Illumina HiSeq 2500. TCRdb reprocessing: public reads trimmed at Q25 with fastp, clones called with MiXCR, in-frame beta chains kept. Rows matching on CDR3 protein sequence are summarized as one entry with the most common DNA and genes. The sample table shows 23,000 or so distinct CDR3 sequences, and approximately 13% are seen once. The ten largest make up about 12% of the sample. Sequenced: PBMCs. Receptors were obtained from a woman aged 55-69 years with HTLV-1-associated myelopathy (HAM/TSP).

Ten or more counts support this clonotype. This chain links TRBV5-1 with TRBJ2-5; 9 bases are shared with TRBD2. The J segment lost 2 bases and the V segment lost 3 bases, leaving 2 bases of the junction unmatched. This CDR3 is built from 14 residues. Germline V gives CDR1 SGHRS, CDR2 YFSETQ. This CDR3 reads CASSSLAGQETQYF. The CDR3 region has the DNA TGCGCCAGCAGCTCCCTAGCGGGACAAGAGACCCAGTACTTC.

The table lists this clonotype with many counts. The chain employs TRBV7-8 and TRBJ1-4; 8 bases map to TRBD1. The germline CDR1 and CDR2 sequences are SGHVS and FQNEAQ. Trimming cost V 5 bases and J 8 bases; bases outside gene matches: 10. The CDR3 sequence is 15 residues long. CDR3 DNA: TGTGCCAGCAGCCCCAGCAGGGGGCAGGGGGAAAAACTGTTTTTT. This translates into CASSPSRGQGEKLFF.

This clonotype was seen ten or more times. The chain recombines TRBV4-2 with TRBJ1-2; the match to TRBD1 covers 10 bases. The CDR3 is 16 residues long. Germline values: CDR1 LGHNA, CDR2 YNFKEQ. The trim removed 1 base at V and 3 bases at J, leaving 5 bases unmatched. The CDR3 sequence: CASSQGATGGDYGYTF. DNA of the CDR3: TGTGCCAGCAGCCAAGGAGCGACAGGGGGCGACTATGGCTACACCTTC.

This clonotype is medium-sized within its sample. The genes are TRBV20-1 and TRBJ2-2; a weak D match, TRBD2 (7 bases). Germline loops: CDR1 DFQATT, CDR2 SNEGSKA (reference sequence). The V and J ends lost 6 bases and 3 bases respectively, with 20 bases between them. The CDR3 has 16 amino acids. For the CDR3, the DNA is TGCAGTGCCGTGACCAAAGGGGGAGGGGACACCGGGGAGCTGTTTTTT. It encodes CSAVTKGGGDTGELFF.

This clonotype occurred many times. The chain combines TRBV9 with TRBJ2-2, with D unresolved. Trimming cost V 6 bases and J 7 bases, with 16 bases left between them. The CDR3 loop spans 14 amino acids. The germline CDR1 and CDR2 sequences are SGDLS and YYNGEE. The CDR3 here is CASNVGPSGGELFF. CDR3 nucleotide sequence: TGTGCCAGCAACGTGGGTCCTTCGGGCGGGGAGCTGTTTTTT.

This clonotype was recorded many times. The chain is built from TRBV20-1 and TRBJ2-1; a possible D gene is TRBD2 (6 bases). V shed 6 bases and J shed 1 base, with 13 bases lying between them. The germline V gene encodes CDR1 DFQATT and CDR2 SNEGSKA (reference sequence). The CDR3 loop spans 14 amino acids. CDR3 DNA: TGCAGTGCAACCCTAGCGAGGTCCTACAATGAGCAGTTCTTC. Its protein product is CSATLARSYNEQFF.

Ten or more counts support this clonotype. Written as DNA, the CDR3 is TGTGCCAGCAGACAGGGTTCTGGGGCCAACGTCCTGACTTTC. Translation: CASRQGSGANVLTF. The rearrangement uses TRBV12-3 or TRBV12-4 and TRBJ2-6; tentatively, D is TRBD1 (6 bases). V was clipped by 6 bases and J by 1 base, with 7 bases between them. The CDR3 spans 14 residues.

This clonotype was seen ten or more times. The V gene is TRBV20-1, the J gene TRBJ1-2; a possible D gene is TRBD1 (5 bases). This CDR3 comprises 14 residues. Trimming removed 2 bases from V and 3 bases from J, with 13 bases in between. Germline values: CDR1 DFQATT, CDR2 SNEGSKA (reference sequence). In nucleotides, the CDR3 is TGCAGTGCTAGAAACCGGGACGGCGACTATGGCTACACCTTC. Translation: CSARNRDGDYGYTF.

On this clonotype itself: An end of the junction differs from the germline gene, which may be a read error. The chain couples TRBV5-1 to TRBJ2-5, with 7 positions matching TRBD1. The J call is in doubt because the DNA end fits TRBJ2-1 better. The CDR3 loop spans 13 amino acids. Germline CDR1 reads SGHRS; CDR2 reads YFSETQ. CDR3 sequence reads: CASSKRQGETQFF. CDR3 nucleotide sequence: TGCGCTAGCAGCAAACGACAGGGTGAGACCCAGTTCTTC.

This clonotype has a count of ten or more. The genes are TRBV20-1 and TRBJ1-5; possibly TRBD1 for D (5 bases). V was shortened by 5 bases and J by 7 bases, with 15 bases between the two germline ends. The CDR3 consists of 13 residues. Germline CDR1 reads DFQATT; CDR2 reads SNEGSKA (reference sequence). The CDR3 spells CSAQAPEGQPQHF. The CDR3 region has the DNA TGCAGTGCTCAAGCCCCGGAGGGGCAGCCCCAGCATTTT.

This clonotype has ten or more counts. The chain links TRBV5-1 to TRBJ2-5; possible D gene TRBD2, 5 bases. CDR3 length: 15 residues. Germline CDR1 SGHRS, CDR2 YFSETQ. Deletions cut 3 bases from V and 2 bases from J, with 14 bases between. CDR3 sequence reads: CASSSDSPGQETQYF. For the CDR3, the DNA is TGCGCCAGCAGCTCGGACTCCCCCGGGCAAGAGACCCAGTACTTC.

This clonotype is judged medium-sized. V is TRBV20-1 and J is TRBJ1-5; tentative D call: TRBD1 (5 bases). The V end was cut by 3 bases, the J end by 2 bases, with 11 bases between. The germline V gene encodes CDR1 DFQATT and CDR2 SNEGSKA (reference sequence). This CDR3 has 14 amino acids. The CDR3 coding sequence is TGCAGTGCTAGTCTGGGGGACGGCAATCAGCCCCAGCATTTT. Its protein product is CSASLGDGNQPQHF.

In DNA, the CDR3 is TGCGCCAGCAGCCCCCAGGCAGGGAAAGGCACCGGGGAGCTGTTTTTT. Protein: CASSPQAGKGTGELFF. V and J are TRBV5-1 and TRBJ2-2; D is possibly TRBD1 (5 bases). The CDR3 length is 16 residues. CDR1 SGHRS and CDR2 YFSETQ come from the germline V gene. Trimming cost V 4 bases and J 4 bases, with 17 bases left between them.

This clonotype was seen a few times. The CDR3 bases are TGTGCCAGCAGCTCGGGACAAGACACTGAAGCTTTCTTT. This gives the protein CASSSGQDTEAFF. The chain joins TRBV9 to TRBJ1-1, with D perhaps matching TRBD1 (6 bases). Germline lookup yields CDR1 SGDLS and CDR2 YYNGEE. V dropped 4 bases and J dropped 3 bases, with 10 bases sitting between them. The CDR3 is made up of 13 amino acids.

Judged by abundance, this clonotype is medium-sized. This sequence joins TRBV27 and TRBJ2-2, with TRBD1 matching 7 bases. The J segment lost 7 bases and the V segment lost 6 bases, leaving 8 bases of the junction unmatched. The CDR3 extends over 14 amino acids. The germline V gene has CDR1 MNHEY and CDR2 SMNVEV (reference sequence). The CDR3 nucleotides are TGTGCCAGCAGGCCAGGGGGTACTAACGGGGAGCTGTTTTTT. It yields the protein CASRPGGTNGELFF.

This clonotype came up many times. This rearrangement joins TRBV7-9 to TRBJ2-1; D remains unclear. CDR3 length: 13 residues. V was trimmed by 2 bases and J by 6 bases, leaving 8 bases between them. CDR1 SEHNR and CDR2 FQNEAQ come from the germline V gene (reference sequence). CDR3 sequence (DNA): TGTGCCAGCAGCTTAAACCGGACCAATGAGCAGTTCTTC. Encoded protein: CASSLNRTNEQFF.

This clonotype was observed many times. The chain combines TRBV20-1 with TRBJ1-2; TRBD1 matches 9 bases. J gave up 3 bases and V 2 bases, and 7 bases lay outside the gene matches. The CDR3 spans 15 residues. Looked up from germline, CDR1 is DFQATT and CDR2 is SNEGSKA (reference sequence). The CDR3 region has the DNA TGCAGTGCTAGACCAGGACAGGGGAGGGACTATGGCTACACCTTC. Its protein product is CSARPGQGRDYGYTF.

The chain uses TRBV18 and TRBJ1-2; tentative D call: TRBD1 (5 bases). The CDR3 has 15 residues. Trimming removed 5 bases at V and 4 bases at J, with 17 bases between. Germline CDR1 reads KGHSH; CDR2 reads LQKENI. The CDR3 protein is CASSTEPDGGYGYTF. As DNA, the CDR3 is TGTGCCAGCTCAACTGAGCCGGATGGGGGCTATGGCTACACCTTC.

This clonotype has at least ten counts. The chain carries TRBV20-1 and TRBJ1-1; the D is unclear. V dropped 3 bases and J dropped 4 bases, with 6 bases sitting between them. The CDR3 sequence is 11 residues long. CDR1 is DFQATT and CDR2 is SNEGSKA in the germline V gene (reference sequence). CDR3 in DNA: TGCAGTGCTAGCAGATCCACTGAAGCTTTCTTT. Translated: CSASRSTEAFF.

This clonotype was detected ten times or more. The rearrangement uses TRBV3-1 and TRBJ1-2, with 10 bases identical to TRBD1. Germline trimming cut 6 bases from V and 1 base from J; bases unmatched to any gene: 8. CDR1 LGHDT and CDR2 YNNKEL come from the germline V gene (reference sequence). The CDR3 contains 16 residues. Here the CDR3 reads CASSRPGTGVNYGYTF. The CDR3 DNA reads as TGTGCCAGCAGTCGTCCCGGGACAGGGGTTAACTATGGCTACACCTTC.

This clonotype has a count of ten or more. The J gene is TRBJ2-7, the V gene TRBV12-3 or TRBV12-4; TRBD1 agrees at 7 bases. This CDR3 contains 13 residues. Unmatched junction bases numbered 6, after V lost 7 bases and J lost 3 bases. For the CDR3, the DNA is TGTGCCAGCACGGGACAGAACAACTACGAGCAGTACTTC. Its protein is CASTGQNNYEQYF.